This T cell receptor beta chain emerged from a study of shared clonotypes between healthy human individuals. The CDR3 totals 15 residues. Trimming removed 4 bases from V and 5 bases from J; junction bases left unmatched: 9. Germline V lookup: CDR1 MDHEN, CDR2 SYDVKM. In regard to this clone: What it recognizes is unknown.

The method was immunoSEQ multiplex PCR; TCRdb's version includes in-frame clones alone and lacks a portion of them. Of under 550,000 clones in the sample, about 96% are singletons; the top ten hold 0.06%. Whole-study results and caveats: Represented diversity (both genetic and exposure-history) was limited by the small number of donors. In this cohort, only blood was sampled, and tissue repertoires likely differ. The expectation was that sequencing depth would affect clonotype sharing among donors.

The V and J genes are TRBV28 and TRBJ1-2, with TRBD1 matching 8 bases. The receptor was isolated from a woman between 25 and 40 years old in good health. What was sequenced was naive CD4+ T cells sorted from blood. Subset described: CD45RA+ positively selected. The CDR3 DNA follows: TGTGCCAGCAGTTCGGGACAGGCCTCCCTTTATGGCTACACCTTC. Its protein product is CASSSGQASLYGYTF.